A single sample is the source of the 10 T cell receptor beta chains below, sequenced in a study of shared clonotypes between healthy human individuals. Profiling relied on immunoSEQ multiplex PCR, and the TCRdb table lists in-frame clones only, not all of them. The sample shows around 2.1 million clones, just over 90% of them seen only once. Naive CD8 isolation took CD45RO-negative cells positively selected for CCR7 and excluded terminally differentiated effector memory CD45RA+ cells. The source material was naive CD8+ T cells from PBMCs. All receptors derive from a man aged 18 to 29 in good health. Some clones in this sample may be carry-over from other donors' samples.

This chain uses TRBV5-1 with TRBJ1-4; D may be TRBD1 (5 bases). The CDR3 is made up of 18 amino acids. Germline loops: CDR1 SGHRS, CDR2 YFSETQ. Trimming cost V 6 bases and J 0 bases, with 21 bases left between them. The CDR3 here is CASKALGPPGATNEKLFF. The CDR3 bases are TGCGCCAGCAAAGCCCTGGGCCCCCCGGGGGCAACTAATGAAAAACTGTTTTTT. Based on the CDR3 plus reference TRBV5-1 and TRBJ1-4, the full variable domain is KAGVTQTPRYLIKTRGQQVTLSCSPISGHRSVSWYQQTPGQGLQFLFEYFSETQRNKGNFPGRFSGRQFSNSRSEMNVSTLELGDSALYLCASKALGPPGATNEKLFFGSGTQLSVL.

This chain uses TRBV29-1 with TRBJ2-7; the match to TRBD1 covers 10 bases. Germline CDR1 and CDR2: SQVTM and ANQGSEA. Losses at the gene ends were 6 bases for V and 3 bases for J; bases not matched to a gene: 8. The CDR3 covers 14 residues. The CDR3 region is CSVGGQGRLYEQYF. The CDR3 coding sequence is TGCAGCGTGGGGGGACAGGGGCGCCTCTACGAGCAGTACTTC.

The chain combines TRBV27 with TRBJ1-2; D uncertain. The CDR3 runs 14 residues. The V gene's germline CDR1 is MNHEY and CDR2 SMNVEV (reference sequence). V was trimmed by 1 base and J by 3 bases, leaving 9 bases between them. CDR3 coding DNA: TGTGCCAGCAGTTTATATCGGGGTGACTATGGCTACACCTTC. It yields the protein CASSLYRGDYGYTF.

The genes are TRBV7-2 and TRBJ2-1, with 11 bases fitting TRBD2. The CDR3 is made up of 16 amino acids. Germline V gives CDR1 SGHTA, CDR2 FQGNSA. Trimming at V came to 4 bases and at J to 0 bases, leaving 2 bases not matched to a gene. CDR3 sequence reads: CASSYSGRDSYNEQFF. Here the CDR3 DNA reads TGTGCCAGCAGCTATAGCGGGAGGGACTCCTACAATGAGCAGTTCTTC.

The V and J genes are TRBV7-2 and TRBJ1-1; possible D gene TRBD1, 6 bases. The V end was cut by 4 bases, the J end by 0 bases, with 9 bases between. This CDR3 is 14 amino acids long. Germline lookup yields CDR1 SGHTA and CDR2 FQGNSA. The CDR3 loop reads CASSYTGMNTEAFF. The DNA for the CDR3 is TGTGCCAGCAGCTACACAGGGATGAACACTGAAGCTTTCTTT.

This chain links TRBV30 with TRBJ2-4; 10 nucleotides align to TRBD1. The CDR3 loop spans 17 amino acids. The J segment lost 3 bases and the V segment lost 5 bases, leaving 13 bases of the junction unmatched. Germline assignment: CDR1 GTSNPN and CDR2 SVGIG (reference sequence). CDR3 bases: TGTGCCTGGGCCCCGGGACAGGGGCTTGTGATCAAAAACATTCAGTACTTC. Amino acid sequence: CAWAPGQGLVIKNIQYF.

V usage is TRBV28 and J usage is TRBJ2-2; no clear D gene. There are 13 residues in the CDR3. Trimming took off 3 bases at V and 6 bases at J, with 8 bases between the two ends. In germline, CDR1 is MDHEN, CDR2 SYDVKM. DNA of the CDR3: TGTGCCAGCAGTTTTGGATGGGCCGGGGAGCTGTTTTTT. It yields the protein CASSFGWAGELFF.

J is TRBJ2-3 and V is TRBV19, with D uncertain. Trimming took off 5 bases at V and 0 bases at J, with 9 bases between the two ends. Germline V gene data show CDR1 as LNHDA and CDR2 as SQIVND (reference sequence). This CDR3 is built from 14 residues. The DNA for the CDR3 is TGTGCCAGTAGTCCCGTGTGGAGCACAGATACGCAGTATTTT. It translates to CASSPVWSTDTQYF.

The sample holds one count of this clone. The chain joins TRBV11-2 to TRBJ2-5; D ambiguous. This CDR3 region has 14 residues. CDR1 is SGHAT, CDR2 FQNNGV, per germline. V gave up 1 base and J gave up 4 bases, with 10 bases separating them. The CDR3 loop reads CASSLVFVGETQYF. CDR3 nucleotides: TGTGCCAGCAGCTTAGTGTTTGTGGGAGAGACCCAGTACTTC. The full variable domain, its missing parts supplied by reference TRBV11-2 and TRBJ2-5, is EAGVAQSPRYKIIEKRQSVAFWCNPISGHATLYWYQQILGQGPKLLIQFQNNGVVDDSQLPKDRFSAERLKGVDSTLKIQPAKLEDSAVYLCASSLVFVGETQYFGPGTRLLVL.

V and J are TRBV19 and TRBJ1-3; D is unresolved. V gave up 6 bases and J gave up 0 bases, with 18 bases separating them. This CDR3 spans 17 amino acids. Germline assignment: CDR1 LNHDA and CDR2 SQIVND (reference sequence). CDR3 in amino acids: CASRAPWDRNSGNTIYF. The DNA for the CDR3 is TGTGCCAGTAGGGCCCCTTGGGATCGAAACTCTGGAAACACCATATATTTT.